This entry is about one TCR beta chain. This clone's antigen is unknown. Qualities for individual bases were not recorded, and no much larger clone is one base off. Data came from an Illumina NovaSeq 6000. TCRalpha and TCRbeta cDNA libraries were built by 5'RACE with constant-segment primers, adding sample barcodes and unique molecular identifiers. Trizol reagent was used to extract RNA from every sample. Amplification of the libraries took two PCR steps, and the second step added a second sample barcode plus Illumina TruSeq adapters. The libraries were sequenced on an Illumina NovaSeq using 2 x 150 bp paired-end reads. Per the authors' processing: With migec v1.2.7, reads were demultiplexed and then collapsed into UMI-guided consensus sequences. Using mixcr v2.1.11, UMI consensuses were aligned to TRA and TRB V and J templates and then assembled into clonotypes. Expanded or contracted clonotypes were those called significant by both edgeR and NoisET, with noise models trained on biological replicates. For edgeR calls, the thresholds were a false discovery rate-adjusted p below 0.01 and a log2 fold-change of 1. As an exploratory analysis of dynamics, PCA with hierarchical clustering was applied to max-normalized trajectories of the 1000 most abundant clonotypes. Each responding clone was given a CD4 or CD8 phenotype based on the CD4+ and CD8+ repertoires, which had been sequenced separately. TCRdb itself trimmed the public reads at Q25 with fastp, ran MiXCR and retained productive beta chains. Each entry is one CDR3 protein sequence, shown with its most common DNA and genes. None of the V and J calls come from the authors' own analysis; TCRdb made them. This sample holds roughly 190,000 distinct CDR3 sequences; around 20% were observed only once. The ten largest make up 2.4% of the sample.

Ficoll-Paque density gradient centrifugation was used to isolate PBMCs. This sample is drawn from a study of T-cell memory formation after mild COVID-19 (dated by TCRdb to about 2021). Regarding the complete study: Most TCR sequence clusters were specific to one of the two donors. In a couple of donors, T-cell clones that expanded and contracted after mild COVID-19 were followed by sequencing TCRalpha and TCRbeta repertoires longitudinally. The cohort was made up of two young adult volunteers, one female and one male, who were previously healthy.

Overall results and qualifications from the work: Only two mild cases were covered in the study, and larger cohorts including severe cases with pre-infection samples were considered necessary. SARS-CoV-2 specificity was not confirmed for the second-wave clones peaking on day 37. Contracting CD4+ clones appeared mostly in the CM and EM memory subsets, whereas CD8+ clones were enriched in EMRA. Clones contracting from day 15 to 85 had balanced CD4/CD8 phenotypes, while a second wave expanding from day 15 to 37 was biased towards CD4+. Some responding clones were found in pre-infection memory, which suggests that pre-existing cross-reactive memory T cells took part in the SARS-CoV-2 response.

The germline V gene supplies CDR1 SQVTM and CDR2 ANQGSEA. Measured from the cysteine to the phenylalanine, the CDR3 is 10 residues long. The sequence is cut down to CDR3 DNA, 30 bases in frame from base 1. The V and J ends are trimmed by 4 bases and 7 bases, leaving 7 bases between them. The source material was PBMCs or a T cell subset sorted from them (not recorded which). Recombination joined TRBV29-1 with TRBJ1-2; a tentative D match to TRBD1 spans 6 bases. The TCR comes from an adult woman who had mild COVID-19 (a few samples of this study predate the infection). The sample titles of this study are shuffled in the database, so cell type and time point are left out; the donor was told from shared clones. In nucleotides, the sequence is TGCAGCGTTGCAGGGGTTGGCTACACCTTC. Its protein product is CSVAGVGYTF.